Shown below are 20 T cell receptor beta chains from a single sample sequenced in a study of blood T cell repertoires in COVID-19 (dated by TCRdb to 2018 to 2021). Libraries were prepared through the immunoSEQ multiplex PCR assay. TCRdb stores this immuneACCESS table with in-frame sequences only. Part of the clones is absent; in the studies checked, under half of the shortfall reflects unresolved V genes, and no reason is known for the rest. The sample contains some 140,000 clones, about four fifths of them found a single time. Of the sample, about 31% falls within the top ten clones. What was sequenced was peripheral blood. The source of these receptors is a woman aged 60 to 75 with acute or convalescent COVID-19.

This clone appeared a single time. This chain joins TRBV29-1 and TRBJ2-4; possible D gene TRBD1, 5 bases. Germline loops: CDR1 SQVTM, CDR2 ANQGSEA. CDR3 size: 13 residues. Trimming cost V 6 bases and J 6 bases, with 15 bases left between them. CDR3 amino acids: CSVRQLDTNIQYF. CDR3 coding DNA: TGCAGCGTACGACAGCTCGATACAAACATTCAGTACTTC.

The rearrangement links TRBV7-9 to TRBJ1-5; no clear D. Germline CDR1 and CDR2: SEHNR and FQNEAQ (reference sequence). V was cut by 0 bases and J by 4 bases, with 7 bases left in between. The CDR3 is made up of 14 amino acids. The CDR3 coding sequence is TGTGCCAGCAGCTTAGCAAACGAGAATCAGCCCCAGCATTTT. This encodes CASSLANENQPQHF.

The gene calls are TRBV7-7 and TRBJ2-5, with 11 bases matching TRBD2. The ends lost 5 bases at V and 3 bases at J; junction bases unmatched: 5. The CDR3 has 15 residues. CDR1 SSHAT and CDR2 FNYEAQ come from the germline V gene (reference sequence). The CDR3 nucleotides read TGTGCCAGCAGCATACTAGCGGGAGAGGAAGAGACCCAGTACTTC. It codes for CASSILAGEEETQYF.

The CDR3 region is CSVSGDYEQYF. The CDR3 nucleotides read TGCAGTGTAAGCGGGGACTACGAGCAGTACTTC. This chain joins TRBV20-1 and TRBJ2-7; 7 bases are a match to TRBD2. V was clipped by 7 bases and J by 3 bases; unmatched bases: 3. The CDR3 totals 11 residues. The germline gives CDR1 DFQATT, CDR2 SNEGSKA (reference sequence).

The chain recombines TRBV30 with TRBJ1-2; D is unresolved. From germline, CDR1 is GTSNPN and CDR2 SVGIG (reference sequence). The CDR3 totals 11 residues. V was cut by 2 bases and J by 7 bases, with 8 bases left in between. CDR3 DNA: TGTGCCTGGAGTCCAGGTCCTGGCTACACCTTC. This gives the protein CAWSPGPGYTF.

The chain is built from TRBV12-3 or TRBV12-4 and TRBJ2-5; 10 nucleotides agree with TRBD1. Germline trimming cut 6 bases from V and 4 bases from J; bases unmatched to any gene: 2. The CDR3 has 13 residues. Here the CDR3 DNA reads TGTGCCAGCAGGCGGACAGGGGGAGAGACCCAGTACTTC. Protein product: CASRRTGGETQYF.

The J gene is TRBJ1-2, the V gene TRBV9; 8 bases agree with TRBD1. V lost 4 bases to trimming and J lost 8 bases; unmatched junction nucleotides: 7. Germline V lookup: CDR1 SGDLS, CDR2 YYNGEE. The CDR3 has 13 amino acids. The CDR3 is CASSPRTGFGYTF. In nucleotides, the CDR3 is TGTGCCAGCAGCCCCCGGACAGGGTTCGGCTACACCTTC.

The V and J genes are TRBV14 and TRBJ1-3; D is uncertain. The CDR3 contains 15 residues. Germline-derived CDR1 and CDR2 are SGHDN and FVKESK. Trimming left V 0 bases short and J 4 bases short, with 10 bases between. CDR3 nucleotide sequence: TGTGCCAGCAGCCAAGATCCCGCAGGCGGAAACACCATATATTTT. Its translation is CASSQDPAGGNTIYF.

The chain recombines TRBV10-3 with TRBJ2-7, with D perhaps matching TRBD1 (5 bases). CDR1 is ENHRY and CDR2 is SYGVKD in the germline V gene. Trimming left V 7 bases short and J 3 bases short, with 13 bases between. The CDR3 is 13 residues long. CDR3 loop: CAITPGWVYEQYV. DNA of the CDR3: TGTGCCATCACCCCAGGGTGGGTCTACGAGCAGTACGTC.

For the CDR3, the DNA is TGTGCCAGCAGCTTAGTCCAGGGCACTGAAGCTTTCTTT. This encodes CASSLVQGTEAFF. This sequence joins TRBV11-3 and TRBJ1-1; tentative D call: TRBD1 (5 bases). Trimming removed 1 base at V and 4 bases at J, with 7 bases between. The germline V gene has CDR1 SGHNT and CDR2 YENEEA. The CDR3 extends over 13 amino acids.

The chain links TRBV5-1 to TRBJ2-5; 14 positions match TRBD2. The CDR3 consists of 16 residues. CDR1 is SGHRS, CDR2 YFSETQ, per germline. Trimming removed 0 bases from V and 8 bases from J; junction bases left unmatched: 6. CDR3 amino acids: CASSLAVGTSGGTQYF. CDR3 DNA: TGCGCCAGCAGCTTGGCCGTCGGGACTAGCGGGGGAACCCAGTACTTC.

The rearrangement uses TRBV7-3 and TRBJ2-6, with 7 bases fitting TRBD1. The CDR3 consists of 15 residues. Germline V CDR1 and CDR2: SGHTA, FQGTGA. Trimming took 5 bases from V and 4 from J; bases not matched to a gene: 5. CDR3 loop: CASSPGTVGANVLTF. The CDR3 DNA reads TGTGCCAGCAGCCCCGGGACAGTCGGGGCCAACGTCCTGACTTTC.

A word on this clone: A junction boundary mismatches the germline segment, possibly from a read error. The gene calls are TRBV6-6 and TRBJ1-2; 7 bases fit TRBD1. This CDR3 has 13 residues. The germline V gene has CDR1 MNHNY and CDR2 SVGAGI (reference sequence). CDR3 coding DNA: TGTGCCAGCAGTTATGGGGATCAGGGACAGCCTAAATTC. Amino acids: CASSYGDQGQPKF.

J is TRBJ1-6 and V is TRBV18, with unresolved D. V lost 4 bases and J lost 11, with 12 bases in between. The CDR3 extends over 13 amino acids. The V gene's germline CDR1 is KGHSH and CDR2 LQKENI. CDR3 DNA sequence: TGTGCCAGCTCACATGAAAAGGAGGCACCCCTCCACTTT. Its translation: CASSHEKEAPLHF.

The gene calls are TRBV10-3 and TRBJ2-5; a possible D gene is TRBD2 (6 bases). Germline values: CDR1 ENHRY, CDR2 SYGVKD. CDR3 length: 15 residues. Deletions cut 4 bases from V and 1 base from J, with 13 bases between. CDR3 in amino acids: CAISVGGGGQETQYF. The CDR3 coding sequence is TGTGCCATCAGTGTAGGTGGGGGAGGCCAAGAGACCCAGTACTTC.

The chain uses TRBV29-1 and TRBJ1-2; 10 bases fit TRBD1. With V trimmed by 5 bases and J by 3 bases, 3 bases remained unmatched. Per germline, CDR1 SQVTM and CDR2 ANQGSEA. The CDR3 has 13 residues. CDR3: CSVRGQGHYGYTF. In DNA form, the CDR3 reads TGCAGCGTTAGGGGACAGGGGCACTATGGCTACACCTTC.

This CDR3 reads CASAKGENTEAFF. For the CDR3, the DNA is TGCGCCAGCGCTAAGGGGGAGAACACTGAAGCTTTCTTT. This sequence joins TRBV5-1 and TRBJ1-1, with D maybe TRBD1 (6 bases). Germline values: CDR1 SGHRS, CDR2 YFSETQ. V lost 7 bases and J 1 base, leaving 11 bases between the germline ends. The CDR3 sequence is 13 residues long. The variable domain in full, with the rest retrieved from reference TRBV5-1 and TRBJ1-1, is KAGVTQTPRYLIKTRGQQVTLSCSPISGHRSVSWYQQTPGQGLQFLFEYFSETQRNKGNFPGRFSGRQFSNSRSEMNVSTLELGDSALYLCASAKGENTEAFFGQGTRLTVV.

The chain links TRBV6-6 to TRBJ2-3; no clear D. The CDR3 extends over 14 amino acids. V lost 6 bases, J lost 4 bases, and 14 bases lay in between. Germline V CDR1 and CDR2: MNHNY, SVGAGI (reference sequence). DNA for the CDR3: TGTGCCAGCAGCCACGGGTCTACCTCAGATACGCAGTATTTT. Translating it yields CASSHGSTSDTQYF.

The CDR3 DNA sequence: TGTGCCAGCAGTCAGCGACAGGAGTTCAATTCACCCCTCCACTTT. Encoded protein: CASSQRQEFNSPLHF. V and J are TRBV6-5 and TRBJ1-6, with a weak D call TRBD1 (6 bases). The germline V gene encodes CDR1 MNHEY and CDR2 SVGAGI. V lost 5 bases to trimming and J lost 7 bases, with 15 bases between them. This CDR3 is 15 amino acids long.

The CDR3 here is CAIKQTGINTEAFF. Written as DNA, the CDR3 is TGTGCCATCAAACAGACAGGGATTAACACTGAAGCTTTCTTT. The gene calls are TRBV10-3 and TRBJ1-1, with 7 positions matching TRBD1. The CDR3 is 14 amino acids. CDR1 is ENHRY, CDR2 SYGVKD, per germline. Trimming took 7 bases from V and 2 from J; bases not matched to a gene: 7.